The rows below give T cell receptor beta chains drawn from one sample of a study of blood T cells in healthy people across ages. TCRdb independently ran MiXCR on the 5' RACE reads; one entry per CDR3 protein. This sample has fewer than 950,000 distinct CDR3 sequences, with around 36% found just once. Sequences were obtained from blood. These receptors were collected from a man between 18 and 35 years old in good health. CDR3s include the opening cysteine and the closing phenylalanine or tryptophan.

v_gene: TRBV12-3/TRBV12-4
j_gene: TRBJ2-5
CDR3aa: CASSRQAGETQYF

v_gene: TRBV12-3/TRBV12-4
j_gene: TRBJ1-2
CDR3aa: CASTPGEARMNYGYTF

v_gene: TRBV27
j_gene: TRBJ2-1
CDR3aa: CASSPERGWADEQFF

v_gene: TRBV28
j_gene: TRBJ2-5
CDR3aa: CASSKAIGETQYF

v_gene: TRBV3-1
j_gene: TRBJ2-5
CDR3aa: CASSPLGGGDNEQYF

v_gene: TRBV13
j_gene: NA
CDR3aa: CASSLRTDRNNEQYF

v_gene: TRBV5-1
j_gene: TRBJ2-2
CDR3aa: CASSLVPGGANTGELFF

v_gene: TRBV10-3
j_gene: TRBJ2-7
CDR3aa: CAISEGSVAGAYEQYF

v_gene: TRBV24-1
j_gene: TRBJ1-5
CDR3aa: CATSDGRGQPQHF

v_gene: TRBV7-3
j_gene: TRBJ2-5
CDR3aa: CASSLTGTGGGEQYF

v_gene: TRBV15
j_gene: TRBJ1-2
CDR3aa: CATSRDGQGKRGGYTF

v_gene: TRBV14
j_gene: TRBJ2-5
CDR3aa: CASSQDLSRVTQYF

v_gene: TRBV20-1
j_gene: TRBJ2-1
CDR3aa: CSAGVWSYNEQFF

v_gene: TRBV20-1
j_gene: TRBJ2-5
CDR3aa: CSARGPGLGRETQYF

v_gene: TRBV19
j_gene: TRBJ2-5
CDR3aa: CASSPGPEETQYF

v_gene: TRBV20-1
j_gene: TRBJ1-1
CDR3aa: CRARQGNTEAFF

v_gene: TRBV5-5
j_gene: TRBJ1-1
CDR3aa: CASIPIPGRAEAFF

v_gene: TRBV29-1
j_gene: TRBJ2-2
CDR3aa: CSVGRSAGELFF

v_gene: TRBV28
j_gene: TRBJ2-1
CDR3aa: CASYRDRGWSEQFF

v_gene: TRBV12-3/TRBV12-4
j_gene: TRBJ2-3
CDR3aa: CASSRPRASGDTQYF

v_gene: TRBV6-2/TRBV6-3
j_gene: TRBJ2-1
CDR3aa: CASTDSVYNEQFF

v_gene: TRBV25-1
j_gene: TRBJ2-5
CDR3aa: CASSESSGGYNEQYF

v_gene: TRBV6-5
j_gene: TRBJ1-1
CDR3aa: CASSYAGQGFTEAFF